The 18 T cell receptor beta chains presented below share a single source sample, sequenced in a study of T cell responses to AZD1222 COVID-19 vaccine. TCRdb keeps only in-frame clones here, not all; method: immunoSEQ multiplex PCR. The sample shows around 160,000 clones, around 88% of them seen only once. The specimen was peripheral blood, collected on day 0 of AZD1222 vaccination. These receptors all come from an adult in good health.

The chain employs TRBV9 and TRBJ2-4, with TRBD2 as a possible D gene (6 bases). The germline V gene encodes CDR1 SGDLS and CDR2 YYNGEE. CDR3 length: 16 residues. The V gene lost 0 bases and the J gene lost 2 bases, with 12 bases spanning the gap. DNA of the CDR3: TGTGCCAGCAGCGTAGAGGAACTAGCTCCCAAAAACATTCAGTACTTC. Translating gives CASSVEELAPKNIQYF.

V gene TRBV28 combines with J gene TRBJ2-5; 11 nucleotides match TRBD2. The CDR3 runs 15 residues. V trimming: 6 bases; J trimming: 3 bases; junction bases outside the gene matches: 6. In germline, CDR1 is MDHEN, CDR2 SYDVKM. The CDR3 reads CASSPGTSGKETQYF. The CDR3 DNA follows: TGTGCCAGCAGCCCCGGGACTAGCGGAAAAGAGACCCAGTACTTC.

In its sample, this clone was seen once. The rearrangement links TRBV2 to TRBJ1-4; perhaps TRBD1 as D (5 bases). The germline V and J ends were trimmed by 7 bases and 1 base, with 13 bases remaining between them. The germline gives CDR1 SNHLY, CDR2 FYNNEI. There are 15 residues in the CDR3. The CDR3 DNA reads TGTGCCAGCACCCCCTGGACACTAACTAATGAAAAACTGTTTTTT. Protein product: CASTPWTLTNEKLFF.

The J gene is TRBJ1-2, the V gene TRBV2; D unresolved. CDR1 SNHLY and CDR2 FYNNEI come from the germline V gene. The germline V and J ends were trimmed by 7 bases and 3 bases, with 9 bases remaining between them. This CDR3 is 12 amino acids long. The chain's CDR3 is CASNGVDYGYTF. CDR3 nucleotide sequence: TGTGCCAGCAATGGGGTTGACTATGGCTACACCTTC.

The chain recombines TRBV19 with TRBJ2-1, with 7 nucleotides matching TRBD1. The V gene end was trimmed by 6 bases and the J gene end by 3 bases; junction bases not matched to a gene: 8. The germline gives CDR1 LNHDA, CDR2 SQIVND (reference sequence). The CDR3 covers 15 residues. For the CDR3, the DNA is TGTGCCAGTAGCTCCGGGACAGATCGCTACAATGAGCAGTTCTTC. As protein: CASSSGTDRYNEQFF.

A remark on this clone: Distinct nucleotide sequences in the sample also encode this CDR3. This rearrangement joins TRBV7-2 to TRBJ2-7, with D possibly called TRBD1 or TRBD2 (5 bases each). Germline CDR1 reads SGHTA; CDR2 reads FQGNSA. With 6 bases removed from V and 0 bases from J, the gap between germline ends came to 15 bases. CDR3 length equals 15 residues. CDR3 nucleotide sequence: TGTGCCAGCAGTCCCGGGACCGCCAGCTCCTACGAGCAGTACTTC. Protein sequence: CASSPGTASSYEQYF.

The V and J genes are TRBV11-2 and TRBJ2-1, with TRBD2 identical over 11 bases. Germline V lookup: CDR1 SGHAT, CDR2 FQNNGV. This CDR3 is built from 19 residues. Trimming took 4 bases from V and 2 from J; bases not matched to a gene: 13. The CDR3 DNA reads as TGTGCCAGCAGCTATTGGGCTAGCGGGGGGCGTTCGACCTACAATGAGCAGTTCTTC. Its translation is CASSYWASGGRSTYNEQFF.

The CDR3 DNA sequence: TGTGCCAGCAGTTCAAGGGACGGAGGAGGGGGGAGGGCTGAAGCTTTCTTT. Protein product: CASSSRDGGGGRAEAFF. This chain links TRBV27 with TRBJ1-1; D is possibly TRBD1 (6 bases). The germline CDR1 and CDR2 sequences are MNHEY and SMNVEV (reference sequence). This CDR3 has 17 residues. V gave up 4 bases and J gave up 6 bases, with 24 bases separating them.

This chain joins TRBV5-6 and TRBJ1-5; the D is unclear. The CDR3 is made up of 13 amino acids. Per germline, CDR1 SGHDT and CDR2 YYEEEE. V shed 2 bases and J shed 9 bases, with 12 bases lying between them. The CDR3 loop reads CASSFQDNGPQHF. CDR3 bases: TGTGCCAGCAGCTTCCAGGATAATGGGCCCCAGCATTTT.

As regards this clone: The sample has other DNA sequences that encode this CDR3 too. The V and J genes are TRBV5-1 and TRBJ2-3; D is possibly TRBD2 (6 bases). V lost 0 bases and J lost 5, with 10 bases in between. This CDR3 contains 14 residues. The germline V gene has CDR1 SGHRS and CDR2 YFSETQ. CDR3 amino acids: CASSLGLGGDTQYF. In DNA, the CDR3 is TGCGCCAGCAGCTTGGGACTAGGTGGAGATACGCAGTATTTT.

The genes are TRBV27 and TRBJ2-2; D perhaps matches TRBD2 (5 bases). Germline V gene data show CDR1 as MNHEY and CDR2 as SMNVEV (reference sequence). The CDR3 has 15 residues. V lost 3 bases and J lost 4, with 12 bases in between. CDR3 residues: CASSFGLRATGELFF. Written as DNA, the CDR3 is TGTGCCAGCAGTTTTGGGTTGAGGGCCACCGGGGAGCTGTTTTTT.

The V call is TRBV7-2, the J call TRBJ1-1, with a weak D call TRBD1 (5 bases). Trimming took off 1 base at V and 1 base at J, with 7 bases between the two ends. Germline CDR1 SGHTA, CDR2 FQGNSA. This CDR3 is built from 14 residues. The CDR3 loop reads CASSLDRTNTEAFF. CDR3 nucleotide sequence: TGTGCCAGCAGCTTAGACAGGACGAACACTGAAGCTTTCTTT.

The chain couples TRBV18 to TRBJ2-1; D tentatively fits TRBD1 or TRBD2 (6 bases each). The germline CDR1 and CDR2 sequences are KGHSH and LQKENI. Between the trimmed V and J ends, which lost 0 bases and 4 bases, there was a span of 16 bases. The CDR3 has 17 amino acids. The CDR3 DNA reads as TGTGCCAGCTCACCACCGAGGGGGGCGGGACCTTACAATGAGCAGTTCTTC. Amino acids: CASSPPRGAGPYNEQFF.

This chain connects TRBV4-3 to TRBJ1-2; TRBD1 aligns across 8 bases. CDR3 length: 15 amino acids. CDR1 and CDR2 from the germline V gene are LGHNA and YSLEER. The V and J ends lost 3 bases and 5 bases, in that order; junction bases with no gene match: 8. The CDR3 nucleotides read TGCGCCAGCAGCCAGATTACAGGGGGGACGTATGGCTACACCTTC. Translated: CASSQITGGTYGYTF.

For the CDR3, the DNA is TGTGCCAGCAGGAGTAGCTCCTACGAGCAGTACTTC. Translation gives CASRSSSYEQYF. This sequence joins TRBV27 and TRBJ2-7; D gene ambiguous. Germline values: CDR1 MNHEY, CDR2 SMNVEV (reference sequence). V dropped 6 bases and J dropped 0 bases, with 6 bases sitting between them. The CDR3 spans 12 residues.

The chain's CDR3 is CSVGGNLDGYTF. DNA of the CDR3: TGCAGCGTTGGGGGGAATTTGGATGGCTACACCTTC. This rearrangement joins TRBV29-1 to TRBJ1-2, with D possibly being TRBD1 (5 bases). The CDR3 loop spans 12 amino acids. Germline V gene sequence: CDR1 SQVTM, CDR2 ANQGSEA. V lost 4 bases and J 6 bases, leaving 12 bases between the germline ends.

The chain links TRBV12-5 to TRBJ1-1, with no clear D. Germline assignment: CDR1 LGHNT and CDR2 FRNRAP. V was cut by 2 bases and J by 4 bases, with 11 bases left in between. CDR3 size: 14 residues. Here the CDR3 reads CASGLSSGFTEAFF. The CDR3 nucleotides read TGTGCTAGTGGTTTGTCTTCCGGATTCACTGAAGCTTTCTTT.

V usage is TRBV15 and J usage is TRBJ2-7, with TRBD2 matching over 7 bases. This CDR3 comprises 14 residues. V lost 3 bases to trimming and J lost 6 bases; unmatched junction nucleotides: 8. Germline CDR1 and CDR2: LNHNV and YYDKDF (reference sequence). The DNA for the CDR3 is TGTGCCACCAGCAGGGGCGGGGGACCAATCGAGCAGTACTTC. Its protein product is CATSRGGGPIEQYF.